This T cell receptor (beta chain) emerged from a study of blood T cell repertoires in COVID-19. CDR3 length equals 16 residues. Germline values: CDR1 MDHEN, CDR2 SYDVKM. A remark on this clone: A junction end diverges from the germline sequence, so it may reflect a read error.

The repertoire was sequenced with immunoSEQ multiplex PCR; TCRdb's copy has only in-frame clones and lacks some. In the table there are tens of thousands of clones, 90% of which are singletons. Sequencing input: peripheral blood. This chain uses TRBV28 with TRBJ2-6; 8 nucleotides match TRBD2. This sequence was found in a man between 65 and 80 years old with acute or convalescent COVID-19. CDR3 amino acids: CASSLMSGGGANVPTF. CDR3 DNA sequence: TGTGCCAGCAGTTTGATGAGCGGGGGTGGGGCCAACGTCCCGACTTTC. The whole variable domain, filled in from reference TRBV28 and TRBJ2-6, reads DVKVTQSSRYLVKRTGEKVFLECVQDMDHENMFWYRQDPGLGLRLIYFSYDVKMKEKGDIPEGYSVSREKKERFSLILESASTNQTSMYLCASSLMSGGGANVPTFGAGSRLTVL.